These T cell receptor beta chains were read from a single sample in a study of CD8 T cells in ankylosing spondylitis. One entry per CDR3 protein results from TCRdb running MiXCR on the 5' RACE reads. This table has about 220,000 distinct CDR3 sequences, 18% appearing once. The sequencing sample was made of blood, either unsorted or a sorted T cell fraction (not recorded which). All receptors derive from a male donor with ankylosing spondylitis. CDR3s include the opening cysteine and the closing phenylalanine or tryptophan. The D gene is left open where the match is weak. Expanded clones are given a class, and other clones once, few, many or no size at all.

TRBV9	few	TRBJ2-3	TRBD1	CASSGDPRGRTDTQYF	TGTGCCAGCAGCGGAGACCCGAGGGGGCGGACAGATACGCAGTATTTT
TRBV9	-	TRBJ1-2	-	CASRADSNYGYTF	TGTGCCAGCAGGGCGGACAGTAACTATGGCTACACCTTC
TRBV11-1	few	TRBJ2-3	TRBD2	CASSSPSPAGGPRDTQYF	TGTGCCAGCAGCTCCCCTAGCCCCGCGGGAGGGCCCAGAGATACGCAGTATTTT
TRBV4-1	few	TRBJ2-7	-	CASSQLYPDVKMYF	TGCGCCAGCAGCCAACTGTACCCGGACGTTAAGATGTACTTC
TRBV20-1	-	TRBJ2-2	TRBD2	CSARTSGTNTGELFF	TGCAGTGCTAGAACTAGCGGGACGAACACCGGGGAGCTGTTTTTT
TRBV3-1	-	TRBJ2-1	-	CASSEPGPSGQFF	TGTGCCAGCAGCGAACCAGGACCCTCGGGGCAGTTCTTC
TRBV9	-	TRBJ2-2	-	CASSVVYRDEIGELFF	TGTGCCAGCAGCGTAGTTTACAGGGATGAAATCGGGGAGCTGTTTTTT
TRBV30	-	TRBJ2-3	-	CAWSQAGLTDTQYF	TGTGCCTGGAGTCAGGCGGGGCTCACAGATACGCAGTATTTT
TRBV28	-	TRBJ2-7	-	CASSLDTLSYEQYF	TGTGCCAGCAGTCTCGACACCCTCTCCTACGAGCAGTACTTC
TRBV7-9	few	TRBJ1-6	-	CASSPRTDSSYNSPLHF	TGTGCCAGCAGCCCCCGGACCGATAGCTCCTATAATTCACCCCTCCACTTT
TRBV7-9	-	TRBJ2-5	TRBD1	CASSPPTDRGPETQYF	TGTGCCAGCAGCCCCCCGACCGACAGGGGCCCAGAGACCCAGTACTTC
TRBV20-1	few	TRBJ2-1	-	CSARPTSFYEQFF	TGCAGTGCTAGACCCACTAGCTTCTATGAGCAGTTCTTC
TRBV7-8	few	TRBJ1-4	-	CASSQTWDVEKLFF	TGTGCCAGCAGCCAGACCTGGGACGTCGAAAAACTGTTTTTT
TRBV12-3/TRBV12-4	-	TRBJ2-2	TRBD2	CASSHGLAGVAGELFF	TGTGCCAGCAGTCATGGACTAGCGGGAGTGGCCGGGGAGCTGTTTTTT
TRBV2	once	TRBJ1-2	-	CASSDPGRYGYTF	TGTGCCAGCAGTGATCCGGGACGGTATGGCTACACCTTC